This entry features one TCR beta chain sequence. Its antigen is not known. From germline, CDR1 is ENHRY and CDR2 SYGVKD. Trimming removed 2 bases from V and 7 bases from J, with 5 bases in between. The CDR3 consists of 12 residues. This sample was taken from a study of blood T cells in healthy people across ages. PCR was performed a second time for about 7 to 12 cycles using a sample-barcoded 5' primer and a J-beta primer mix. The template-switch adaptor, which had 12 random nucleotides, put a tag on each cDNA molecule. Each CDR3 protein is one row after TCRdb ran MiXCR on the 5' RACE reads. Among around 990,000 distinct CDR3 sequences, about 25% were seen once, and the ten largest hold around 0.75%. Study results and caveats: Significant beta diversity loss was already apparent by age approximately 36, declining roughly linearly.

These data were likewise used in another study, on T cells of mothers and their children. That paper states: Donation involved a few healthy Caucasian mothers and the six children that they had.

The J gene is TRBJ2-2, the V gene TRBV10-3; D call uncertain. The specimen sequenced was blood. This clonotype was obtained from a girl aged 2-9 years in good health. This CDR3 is CAISEEDGELFF. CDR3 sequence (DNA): TGTGCCATCAGTGAGGAGGACGGGGAGCTGTTTTTT.